This section outlines one T cell receptor (beta chain) sequence together with its context. Its specificity is unknown. Germline and junction disagree at one end, which may indicate a read error. Distinct nucleotide sequences in the sample also encode this CDR3. Focal radiation and CTLA-4 blockade (ipilimumab) were tested in chemo-refractory metastatic non-small-cell lung cancer patients. The data originate from a study of radiotherapy plus CTLA-4 blockade in lung cancer. Study-wide points: Increased serum interferon-beta after radiation also reportedly predicted response strongly. TCR clones of tumor origin grew in blood after radiotherapy plus ipilimumab.

Sequenced by immunoSEQ multiplex PCR; TCRdb stores in-frame clones only, minus some. The sample lists tens of thousands of clones, approximately 76% occurring once. Germline V CDR1 and CDR2: GTSNPN, SVGIG (reference sequence). This CDR3 has 13 residues. This chain joins TRBV30 and TRBJ1-6; D gene uncertain. Material: peripheral blood, obtained from a patient treated with radiotherapy plus ipilimumab. This clonotype was obtained from a human donor with non-small cell lung cancer whose response to radiotherapy plus ipilimumab could not be evaluated. Some clones in this sample may be carry-over from other donors' samples. In nucleotides, the CDR3 is TGTGCCTGGAGTGGAGGCCATAATTCCCCCCTCCACTTT. Protein sequence: CAWSGGHNSPLHF.